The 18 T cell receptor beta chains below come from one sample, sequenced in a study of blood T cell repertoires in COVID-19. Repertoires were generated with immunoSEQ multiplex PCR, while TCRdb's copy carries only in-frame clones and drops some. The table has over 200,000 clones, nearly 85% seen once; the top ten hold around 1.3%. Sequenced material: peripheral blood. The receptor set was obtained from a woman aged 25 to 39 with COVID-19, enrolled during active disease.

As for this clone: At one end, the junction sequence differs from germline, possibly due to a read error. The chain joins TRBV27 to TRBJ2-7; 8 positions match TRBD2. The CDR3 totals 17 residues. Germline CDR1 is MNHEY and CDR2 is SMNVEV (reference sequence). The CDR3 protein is CASSLSGSRLATDEQYF. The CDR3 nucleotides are TGTGCCAGCAGTCTATCGGGTTCGAGACTAGCGACCGACGAGCAGTACTTC.

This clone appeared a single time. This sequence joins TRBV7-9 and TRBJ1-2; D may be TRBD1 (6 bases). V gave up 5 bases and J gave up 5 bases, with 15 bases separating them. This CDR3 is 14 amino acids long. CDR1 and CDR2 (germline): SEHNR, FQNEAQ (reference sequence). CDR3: CASSPRGGLYGYTF. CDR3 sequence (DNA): TGTGCCAGCAGCCCCCGGGGGGGCCTATATGGCTACACCTTC.

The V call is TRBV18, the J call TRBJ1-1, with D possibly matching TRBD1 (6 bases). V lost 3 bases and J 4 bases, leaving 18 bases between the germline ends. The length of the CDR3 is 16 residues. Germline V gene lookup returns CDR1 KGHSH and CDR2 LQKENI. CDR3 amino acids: CASSPRAGGGGTEAFF. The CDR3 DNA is TGTGCCAGCTCACCCCGAGCTGGGGGCGGGGGCACTGAAGCTTTCTTT.

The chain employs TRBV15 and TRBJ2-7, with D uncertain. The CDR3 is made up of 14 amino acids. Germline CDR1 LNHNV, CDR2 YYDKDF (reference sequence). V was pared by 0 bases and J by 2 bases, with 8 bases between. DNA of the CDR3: TGTGCCACCAGCAGAGAACTGGTCGCCTACGAGCAGTACTTC. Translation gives CATSRELVAYEQYF.

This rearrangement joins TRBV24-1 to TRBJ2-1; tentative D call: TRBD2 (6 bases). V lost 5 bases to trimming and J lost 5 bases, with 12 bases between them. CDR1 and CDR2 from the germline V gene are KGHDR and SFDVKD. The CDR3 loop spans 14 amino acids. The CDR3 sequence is CATSGGGTHNEQFF. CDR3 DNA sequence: TGTGCCACCAGTGGAGGCGGGACCCACAATGAGCAGTTCTTC.

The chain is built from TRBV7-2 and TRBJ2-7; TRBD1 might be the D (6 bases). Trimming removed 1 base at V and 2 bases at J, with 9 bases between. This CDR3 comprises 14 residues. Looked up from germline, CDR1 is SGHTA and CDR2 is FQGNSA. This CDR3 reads CASSLVKGAYEQYF. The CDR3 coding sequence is TGTGCCAGCAGCTTAGTGAAGGGGGCCTACGAGCAGTACTTC.

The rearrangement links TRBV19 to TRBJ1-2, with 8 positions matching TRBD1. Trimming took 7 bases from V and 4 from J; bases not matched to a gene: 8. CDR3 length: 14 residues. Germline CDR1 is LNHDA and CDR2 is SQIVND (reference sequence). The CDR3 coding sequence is TGTGCCAGTAATACGGACAGGGAGGGCTATGGCTACACCTTC. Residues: CASNTDREGYGYTF.

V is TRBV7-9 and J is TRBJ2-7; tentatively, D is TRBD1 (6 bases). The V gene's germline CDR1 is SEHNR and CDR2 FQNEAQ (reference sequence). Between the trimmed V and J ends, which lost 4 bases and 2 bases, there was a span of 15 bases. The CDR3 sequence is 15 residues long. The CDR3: CASSSRHEGAYEQYF. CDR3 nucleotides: TGTGCCAGCAGCTCCAGACATGAGGGGGCCTACGAGCAGTACTTC.

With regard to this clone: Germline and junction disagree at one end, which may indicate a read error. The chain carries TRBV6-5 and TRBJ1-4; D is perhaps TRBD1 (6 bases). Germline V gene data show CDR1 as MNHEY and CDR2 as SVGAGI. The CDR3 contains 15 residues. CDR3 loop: CASSDSTGSNEKLFF. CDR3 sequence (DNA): TGTGCCAGCAGTGACTCGACAGGCTCTAATGAAAAACTGTTTTTT.

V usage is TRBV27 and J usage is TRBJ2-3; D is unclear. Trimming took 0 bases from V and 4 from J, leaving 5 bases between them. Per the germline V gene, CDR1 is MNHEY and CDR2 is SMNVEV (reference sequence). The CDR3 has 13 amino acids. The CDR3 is CASSLSPSDTQYF. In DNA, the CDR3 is TGTGCCAGCAGTTTATCCCCGTCAGATACGCAGTATTTT.

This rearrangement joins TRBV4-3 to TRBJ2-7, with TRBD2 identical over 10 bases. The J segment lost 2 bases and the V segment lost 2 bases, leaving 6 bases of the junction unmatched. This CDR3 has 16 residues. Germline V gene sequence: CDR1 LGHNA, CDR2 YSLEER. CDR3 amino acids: CASSQYRSGGAYEQYF. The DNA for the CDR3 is TGCGCCAGCAGCCAATACCGCAGCGGGGGGGCCTACGAGCAGTACTTC.

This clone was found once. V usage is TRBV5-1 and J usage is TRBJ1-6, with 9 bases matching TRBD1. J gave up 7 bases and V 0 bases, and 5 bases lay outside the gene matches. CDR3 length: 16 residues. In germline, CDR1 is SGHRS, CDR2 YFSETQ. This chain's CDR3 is CASSLGTGTGNSPLHF. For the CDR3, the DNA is TGCGCCAGCAGCTTGGGAACCGGGACAGGGAATTCACCCCTCCACTTT.

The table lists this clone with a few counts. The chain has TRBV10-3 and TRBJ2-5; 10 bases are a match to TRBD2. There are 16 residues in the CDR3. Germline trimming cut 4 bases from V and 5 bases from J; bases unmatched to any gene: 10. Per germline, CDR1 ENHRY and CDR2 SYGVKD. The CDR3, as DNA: TGTGCCATCAGTGGTAGTCCTAGCGGGAGTAGGGAGACCCAGTACTTC. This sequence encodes CAISGSPSGSRETQYF.

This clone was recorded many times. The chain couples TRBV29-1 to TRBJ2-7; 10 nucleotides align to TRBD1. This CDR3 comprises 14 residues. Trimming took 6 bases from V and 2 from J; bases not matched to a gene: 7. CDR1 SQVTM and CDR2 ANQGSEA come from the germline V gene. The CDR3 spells CSVQGQGVTYEQYF. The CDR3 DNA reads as TGCAGCGTCCAAGGACAGGGGGTGACCTACGAGCAGTACTTC.

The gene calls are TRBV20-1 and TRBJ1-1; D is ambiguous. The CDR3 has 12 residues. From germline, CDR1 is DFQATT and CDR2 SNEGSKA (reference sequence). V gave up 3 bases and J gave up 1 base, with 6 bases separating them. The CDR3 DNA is TGCAGTGCTAGTAAGAGGAACACTGAAGCTTTCTTT. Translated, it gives CSASKRNTEAFF.

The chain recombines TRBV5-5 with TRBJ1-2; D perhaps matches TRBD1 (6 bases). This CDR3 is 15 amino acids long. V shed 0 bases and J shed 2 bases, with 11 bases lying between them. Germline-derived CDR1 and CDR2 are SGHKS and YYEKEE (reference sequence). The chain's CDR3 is CASSLGQGRNYGYTF. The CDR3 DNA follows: TGTGCCAGCAGCTTGGGGCAGGGGCGAAACTATGGCTACACCTTC. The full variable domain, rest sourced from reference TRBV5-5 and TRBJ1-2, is DAGVTQSPTHLIKTRGQQVTLRCSPISGHKSVSWYQQVLGQGPQFIFQYYEKEERGRGNFPDRFSARQFPNYSSELNVNALLLGDSALYLCASSLGQGRNYGYTFGSGTRLTVV.

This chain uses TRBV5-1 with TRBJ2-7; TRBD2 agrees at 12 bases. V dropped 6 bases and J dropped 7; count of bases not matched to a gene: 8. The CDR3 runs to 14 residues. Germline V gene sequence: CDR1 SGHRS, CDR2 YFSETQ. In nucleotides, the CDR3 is TGCGCCAGCACTCCCACTAGCGGGGGGAAGGAGCAGTACTTC. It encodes CASTPTSGGKEQYF.

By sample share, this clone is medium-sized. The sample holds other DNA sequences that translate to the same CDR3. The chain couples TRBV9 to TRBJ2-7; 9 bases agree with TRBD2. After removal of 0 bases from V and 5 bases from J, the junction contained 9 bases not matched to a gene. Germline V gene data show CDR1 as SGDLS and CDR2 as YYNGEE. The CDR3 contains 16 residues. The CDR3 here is CASSVGSGGGRDEQYF. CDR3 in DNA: TGTGCCAGCAGCGTAGGGTCTGGGGGCGGGAGGGACGAGCAGTACTTC.